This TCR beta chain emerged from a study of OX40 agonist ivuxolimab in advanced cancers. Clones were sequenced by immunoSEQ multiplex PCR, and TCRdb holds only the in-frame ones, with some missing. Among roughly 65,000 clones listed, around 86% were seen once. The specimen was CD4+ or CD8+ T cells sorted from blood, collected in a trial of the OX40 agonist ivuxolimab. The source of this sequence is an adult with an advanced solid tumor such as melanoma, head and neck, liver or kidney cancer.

CDR3 bases: TGTGCCAGCTCACCACCGATGGGACCCCCGTACAATGAGCAGTTCTTC. Its translation is CASSPPMGPPYNEQFF. This chain connects TRBV18 to TRBJ2-1; D could derive from TRBD1 or TRBD2 (5 bases each). The V end was cut by 0 bases, the J end by 4 bases, with 13 bases between. Germline CDR1 and CDR2: KGHSH and LQKENI. The CDR3 contains 16 residues.